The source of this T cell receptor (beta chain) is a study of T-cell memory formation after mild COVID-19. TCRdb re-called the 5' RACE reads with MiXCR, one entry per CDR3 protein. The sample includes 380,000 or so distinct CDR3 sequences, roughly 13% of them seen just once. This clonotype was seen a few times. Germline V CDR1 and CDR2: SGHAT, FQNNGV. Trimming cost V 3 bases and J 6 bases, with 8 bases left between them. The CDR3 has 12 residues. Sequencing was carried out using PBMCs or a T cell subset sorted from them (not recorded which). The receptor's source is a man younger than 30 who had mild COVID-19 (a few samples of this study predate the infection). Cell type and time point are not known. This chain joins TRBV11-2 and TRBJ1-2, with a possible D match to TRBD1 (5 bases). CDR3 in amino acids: CASSLGLDGYTF. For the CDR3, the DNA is TGTGCCAGCAGCTTGGGACTTGATGGCTACACCTTC.